The 27 T cell receptor beta chains presented below share a single source sample, sequenced in a study of shared clonotypes between healthy human individuals (dated by TCRdb to about 2020). The library came from the immunoSEQ multiplex PCR assay. The clones in this table, taken by TCRdb from immuneACCESS, are in-frame only. Not every clone is retained; where verified, under half of the shortfall comes from an unresolved V gene, and the cause of the rest is unknown. Present in this sample are about 2 million clones, 95% of which were seen just once. More than 0.1% of the sample is taken by the ten largest. Sequences were obtained from naive CD4+ T cells sorted from blood. The cell subset or site label here, explained by the study, means: CD45RA+ positively selected. The receptors were gathered from a man between 18 and 35 years old in good health.

The rearrangement uses TRBV28 and TRBJ2-7; perhaps TRBD2 as D (6 bases). The CDR3 extends over 13 amino acids. V was shortened by 5 bases and J by 3 bases, with 11 bases between the two germline ends. CDR1 is MDHEN and CDR2 is SYDVKM in the germline V gene. CDR3 sequence (DNA): TGTGCCAGCAGTCCCGGGAGCCTCTACGAGCAGTACTTC. This gives the protein CASSPGSLYEQYF.

This clone is a singleton in its sample. V and J are TRBV5-4 and TRBJ2-1, with TRBD2 identical over 9 bases. Germline V gives CDR1 SGHNT, CDR2 YYREEE (reference sequence). With V trimmed by 0 bases and J by 5 bases, 3 bases remained unmatched. There are 15 residues in the CDR3. CDR3 protein: CASSLEGLAHNEQFF. CDR3 DNA: TGTGCCAGCAGCTTGGAAGGACTAGCGCACAATGAGCAGTTCTTC.

The chain links TRBV10-3 to TRBJ2-7, with 8 bases fitting TRBD1. This CDR3 contains 11 residues. J lost 5 bases, V lost 6 bases, and 0 bases had no gene match. Germline values: CDR1 ENHRY, CDR2 SYGVKD. The CDR3 DNA follows: TGTGCCATCAGGACAGGGGACGAGCAGTACTTC. Protein: CAIRTGDEQYF.

The chain combines TRBV9 with TRBJ2-3; the D is unclear. From germline, CDR1 is SGDLS and CDR2 YYNGEE. With 1 base removed from V and 2 bases from J, the gap between germline ends came to 8 bases. The CDR3 is made up of 14 amino acids. For the CDR3, the DNA is TGTGCCAGCAGCGTACGGCATCCCACAGATACGCAGTATTTT. Amino acids: CASSVRHPTDTQYF.

This chain links TRBV5-1 with TRBJ2-5, with D possibly matching TRBD2 (6 bases). V was cut by 4 bases and J by 9 bases, with 19 bases left in between. CDR3 length: 14 amino acids. The germline gives CDR1 SGHRS, CDR2 YFSETQ. The CDR3 protein is CASSERASGEAQYF. CDR3 in DNA: TGCGCCAGCAGCGAGCGGGCGTCGGGTGAGGCCCAGTACTTC.

The chain recombines TRBV6-5 with TRBJ1-1; no definite D call. Germline CDR1 is MNHEY and CDR2 is SVGAGI. The CDR3 sequence is 12 residues long. Trimming stripped 2 bases from V and 7 bases from J, with 8 bases between. CDR3 residues: CASSYPQFEAFF. The DNA for the CDR3 is TGTGCCAGCAGTTACCCCCAATTTGAAGCTTTCTTT.

This sequence joins TRBV5-6 and TRBJ2-5; D assignment may be TRBD1 or TRBD2 (5 bases each). Per the germline V gene, CDR1 is SGHDT and CDR2 is YYEEEE. The CDR3 spans 13 residues. V lost 4 bases, J lost 9 bases, and 16 bases lay in between. The CDR3 sequence: CASSGGGIGAQYF. In DNA, the CDR3 is TGTGCCAGCAGCGGTGGGGGAATCGGGGCCCAGTACTTC.

Worth noting for this clone: The same CDR3 can be traced to other DNA sequences in this sample. The V and J genes are TRBV5-8 and TRBJ2-7; D uncertain. Between the trimmed V and J ends, which lost 0 bases and 0 bases, there was a span of 7 bases. CDR3 length: 14 amino acids. Germline V gives CDR1 SGHTS, CDR2 YDEGEE. DNA of the CDR3: TGTGCCAGCAGCTTGGTGTGGAGCTCCTACGAGCAGTACTTC. Its protein product is CASSLVWSSYEQYF.

V gene TRBV7-2 combines with J gene TRBJ2-5; 8 bases map to TRBD2. CDR1 is SGHTA and CDR2 is FQGNSA in the germline V gene. Losses at the gene ends were 5 bases for V and 5 bases for J; bases not matched to a gene: 10. The CDR3 has 15 residues. CDR3 bases: TGTGCCAGCAGCCCCCGCGGGGGGACGGGGGAGACCCAGTACTTC. This codes for CASSPRGGTGETQYF.

This chain joins TRBV10-1 and TRBJ2-3; perhaps D is TRBD1 or TRBD2 (5 bases each). V gave up 0 bases and J gave up 0 bases, with 13 bases separating them. The CDR3 loop spans 17 amino acids. CDR1 WNHNN and CDR2 SYGVQD come from the germline V gene (reference sequence). The CDR3 bases are TGCGCCAGCAGTGAGTCTTGGGGGACCTCTAGCACAGATACGCAGTATTTT. Translated: CASSESWGTSSTDTQYF.

The table lists this clone with a few counts. The gene calls are TRBV2 and TRBJ2-1, with D perhaps TRBD2 (6 bases). Per the germline V gene, CDR1 is SNHLY and CDR2 is FYNNEI. CDR3 length: 15 residues. V gave up 3 bases and J gave up 1 base, with 10 bases separating them. This chain's CDR3 is CASSDLGGSYNEQFF. The CDR3, as DNA: TGTGCCAGCAGTGATTTGGGGGGATCCTACAATGAGCAGTTCTTC. Full variable domain (remainder filled in from reference TRBV2 and TRBJ2-1): EPEVTQTPSHQVTQMGQEVILRCVPISNHLYFYWYRQILGQKVEFLVSFYNNEISEKSEIFDDQFSVERPDGSNFTLKIRSTKLEDSAMYFCASSDLGGSYNEQFFGPGTRLTVL.

As to this clone: A much larger clone differs by one base, so this may be a read error. The chain combines TRBV30 with TRBJ2-2; D possibly corresponds to TRBD2 (6 bases). The germline CDR1 and CDR2 sequences are GTSNPN and SVGIG (reference sequence). The CDR3 loop spans 14 amino acids. V dropped 3 bases and J dropped 6 bases, with 14 bases sitting between them. CDR3 loop: CAWREGMWAGELFF. CDR3 coding DNA: TGTGCCTGGAGGGAGGGAATGTGGGCCGGGGAGCTGTTTTTT.

The chain carries TRBV4-3 and TRBJ1-1; a possible D gene is TRBD1 (6 bases). The V gene's germline CDR1 is LGHNA and CDR2 YSLEER. The V end was cut by 3 bases, the J end by 7 bases, with 21 bases between. This CDR3 contains 16 residues. This chain's CDR3 is CASSHSSGTPGIEAFF. As DNA, the CDR3 is TGCGCCAGCAGCCACTCCTCCGGGACACCAGGAATTGAAGCTTTCTTT.

The genes are TRBV5-6 and TRBJ1-4; no clear D gene. The CDR3 is 15 residues long. In germline, CDR1 is SGHDT, CDR2 YYEEEE. Trimming cost V 4 bases and J 0 bases, with 10 bases left between them. CDR3 nucleotides: TGTGCCAGCAGCCGCGGGCTCGCAACTAATGAAAAACTGTTTTTT. Its protein product is CASSRGLATNEKLFF.

This rearrangement joins TRBV6-5 to TRBJ2-7, with 10 bases matching TRBD1. Trimming at V came to 7 bases and at J to 6 bases, leaving 9 bases not matched to a gene. Germline V CDR1 and CDR2: MNHEY, SVGAGI. The CDR3 loop spans 14 amino acids. The CDR3 bases are TGTGCCAGCACCAGAGACGGGACAGGGGTCGAGCAGTACTTC. It specifies CASTRDGTGVEQYF.

The chain recombines TRBV19 with TRBJ1-4, with D perhaps TRBD1 (5 bases). CDR1 and CDR2 from the germline V gene are LNHDA and SQIVND (reference sequence). V was clipped by 1 base and J by 4 bases, with 10 bases between them. This CDR3 contains 15 residues. In nucleotides, the CDR3 is TGTGCCAGTAGTATAGGGGGCAGCTTTAATGAAAAACTGTTTTTT. Translated: CASSIGGSFNEKLFF.

V usage is TRBV5-6 and J usage is TRBJ2-1; 10 bases fit TRBD1. Germline CDR1 SGHDT, CDR2 YYEEEE. Trimming at V came to 5 bases and at J to 4 bases, leaving 9 bases not matched to a gene. The CDR3 runs 16 residues. The CDR3 reads CASRAPGTGAYNEQFF. As DNA, the CDR3 is TGTGCCAGCAGGGCGCCCGGGACAGGGGCTTACAATGAGCAGTTCTTC.

This chain links TRBV7-3 with TRBJ2-3; a weak D match, TRBD1 (7 bases). V lost 5 bases to trimming and J lost 4 bases, with 13 bases between them. Germline lookup yields CDR1 SGHTA and CDR2 FQGTGA. This CDR3 contains 14 residues. For the CDR3, the DNA is TGTGCCAGCAGCCCGCGGGACAGCGCAGATACGCAGTATTTT. Translated: CASSPRDSADTQYF. Variable domain in full (rest from reference TRBV7-3 and TRBJ2-3): GAGVSQTPSNKVTEKGKYVELRCDPISGHTALYWYRQSLGQGPEFLIYFQGTGAADDSGLPNDRFFAVRPEGSVSTLKIQRTERGDSAVYLCASSPRDSADTQYFGPGTRLTVL.

The gene calls are TRBV9 and TRBJ2-5; 9 positions match TRBD2. CDR1 SGDLS and CDR2 YYNGEE come from the germline V gene. The CDR3 has 16 amino acids. The J segment lost 4 bases and the V segment lost 4 bases, leaving 11 bases of the junction unmatched. The CDR3 sequence is CASSPGVLAGVETQYF. DNA of the CDR3: TGTGCCAGCAGCCCCGGGGTACTAGCGGGCGTAGAGACCCAGTACTTC.

The chain recombines TRBV7-3 with TRBJ1-3, with D possibly matching TRBD1 (5 bases). V was trimmed by 2 bases and J by 8 bases, leaving 10 bases between them. Per the germline V gene, CDR1 is SGHTA and CDR2 is FQGTGA. This CDR3 region has 13 residues. In DNA, the CDR3 is TGTGCCAGCAGCTTACAGGGAGGAGACACCATATATTTT. Protein product: CASSLQGGDTIYF.

Turning to this clone: A much larger clone is a single base away; this may be a read error. The identical CDR3 is also encoded by other nucleotide sequences in the sample. The chain uses TRBV30 and TRBJ2-3; no clear D. With 2 bases removed from V and 5 bases from J, the gap between germline ends came to 5 bases. CDR1 is GTSNPN, CDR2 SVGIG, per germline (reference sequence). The CDR3 is 11 amino acids. The CDR3 spells CAWSLEDTQYF. The CDR3 region has the DNA TGTGCCTGGAGTCTTGAAGATACGCAGTATTTT.

The chain uses TRBV30 and TRBJ1-3; D is undetermined. The CDR3 has 13 amino acids. The V gene lost 1 base and the J gene lost 3 bases, with 7 bases spanning the gap. Germline CDR1 is GTSNPN and CDR2 is SVGIG (reference sequence). The CDR3, as DNA: TGTGCCTGGAGTGCTGGGGTTGGAAACACCATATATTTT. Protein product: CAWSAGVGNTIYF.

The rearrangement links TRBV6-5 to TRBJ2-5; 8 nucleotides align to TRBD2. Unmatched junction bases numbered 8, after V lost 7 bases and J lost 7 bases. The CDR3 runs to 13 residues. Germline loops: CDR1 MNHEY, CDR2 SVGAGI. The chain's CDR3 is CASKTSGAGTQYF. CDR3 nucleotides: TGTGCCAGCAAAACTAGCGGTGCGGGGACCCAGTACTTC.

The chain has TRBV4-3 and TRBJ2-1, with 9 bases aligning to TRBD2. Germline V lookup: CDR1 LGHNA, CDR2 YSLEER. Trimming took 0 bases from V and 9 from J; bases not matched to a gene: 9. This CDR3 comprises 16 residues. This CDR3 is CASSQEGAGGPVEQFF. The CDR3 nucleotides are TGCGCCAGCAGCCAAGAGGGGGCGGGAGGGCCGGTTGAGCAGTTCTTC.

The V call is TRBV5-4, the J call TRBJ2-2; 14 nucleotides agree with TRBD2. In germline, CDR1 is SGHNT, CDR2 YYREEE (reference sequence). The V gene end was trimmed by 4 bases and the J gene end by 1 base; junction bases not matched to a gene: 12. The CDR3 consists of 20 residues. CDR3 sequence: CASSPSGGLAGVLNTGELFF. The CDR3 DNA follows: TGTGCCAGCAGCCCTAGCGGGGGACTAGCGGGAGTCTTGAACACCGGGGAGCTGTTTTTT. The entire variable domain, with the rest obtained from reference TRBV5-4 and TRBJ2-2, is as follows: ETGVTQSPTHLIKTRGQQVTLRCSSQSGHNTVSWYQQALGQGPQFIFQYYREEENGRGNFPPRFSGLQFPNYSSELNVNALELDDSALYLCASSPSGGLAGVLNTGELFFGEGSRLTVL.

A note on this clone: Other DNA sequences in this specimen translate into the identical CDR3. V and J are TRBV29-1 and TRBJ1-1, with unresolved D. The CDR3 consists of 13 residues. Germline V gives CDR1 SQVTM, CDR2 ANQGSEA. Between the trimmed V and J ends, which lost 4 bases and 0 bases, there was a span of 9 bases. CDR3 DNA sequence: TGCAGCGTTGCCGGCAGATTGAACACTGAAGCTTTCTTT. Its translation is CSVAGRLNTEAFF.

The chain employs TRBV5-4 and TRBJ2-1; 8 nucleotides align to TRBD2. The germline V gene encodes CDR1 SGHNT and CDR2 YYREEE (reference sequence). V trimming: 4 bases; J trimming: 9 bases; junction bases outside the gene matches: 9. The CDR3 contains 14 residues. Here the CDR3 reads CASSTGLGVGEQFF. CDR3 DNA: TGTGCCAGCAGCACGGGACTAGGCGTCGGTGAGCAGTTCTTC.